This entry concerns a single T cell receptor beta chain. This clone was seen only a few times. Its antigen remains undetermined. One base away there is no much larger clone; base qualities are not given. Cut back by 4 bases and 7 bases, the V and J ends lie 17 bases apart. The germline V gene encodes CDR1 SGDLS and CDR2 YYNGEE. From the cysteine up to the phenylalanine, the CDR3 has a length of 14 residues. Only the CDR3 region is kept as DNA, spanning 42 bases read in frame from base 1. The data were obtained in a study of blood T cell repertoires in COVID-19 (dated by TCRdb to 2018 to 2021). In the study overall: Collaborator samples came from the United States, Italy and Spain and covered acute and convalescent phases of COVID-19. The prospective study material was composed of cDNA or gDNA derived from T cells, B-cell-depleted T cells, or PBMCs. The dataset comprised deeply sampled blood TCRbeta repertoires from subjects exposed to, actively infected with, or recovered from COVID-19. A freely available public database, intended as a resource for researchers studying the immune response to SARS-CoV-2, is where the repertoires were released. Samples came from the ongoing ImmuneRACE study (first 160 participants) plus 1,254 subjects from 6 global collaborators. Nearly every sample came with metadata listing a de-identified subject ID, COVID-19 status, age in years and sex. HLA class I and class II types, where available, came from metadata supplied by the sample provider rather than from assay-based typing.

The immunoSEQ Assay, a bias-controlled multiplex PCR, was used to amplify TCRbeta CDR3 regions from genomic DNA. The authors' pipeline ran thus. The number of nucleated cells in each sample was estimated from the amplification of reference gene primers within the assay. Sequence reads were collapsed and filtered to measure the absolute abundance of every unique TCRbeta CDR3 rearrangement. For each sample, productive Simpson clonality was calculated as the square root of Simpson's diversity index across productive rearrangements. TCRdb stores this immuneACCESS table with in-frame sequences only. Part of the clones is absent; in the studies checked, under half of the shortfall reflects unresolved V genes, and no reason is known for the rest. The V and J calls and the clone size are those of that table, but D and trimming were determined from the DNA. Present in this sample are 320,000 or so clones, 85% of which were seen just once. The top ten hold approximately 1.9% of the sample.

In the prospective study, participants were about 18 to 100 years old, resided in about two dozen geographic areas of the United States, and were enrolled through a virtual design. In the prospective study, participants were assigned to cohorts based on the clinical history participants reported in a screening survey and a study questionnaire. Exposed participants had been in contact with someone with a PCR-confirmed or clinician-diagnosed COVID-19 case within 2 weeks of study entry. In the prospective study, mobile phlebotomists collected whole blood, serum and a nasopharyngeal or oropharyngeal swab from each participant. Over an approximately 2-month period, participants in the prospective study had the option of providing additional blood draws and questionnaires. Before DNA extraction, prospective study blood samples were shipped either frozen or at room temperature. The paper's findings and limits, for the study overall: How much clinical and demographic metadata was included differed by source and by participant, and the metadata was provided uncurated.

The source of this sequence is a woman aged 30 to 39 who had been exposed to COVID-19. The chain couples TRBV9 to TRBJ1-2, with the D gene not clear enough to name. The sample comprised PBMCs or T cells enriched from blood (not recorded which). The sequence in DNA is TGTGCCAGCAGCCCCCACCAAGGGAGTAGTGGCTACACCTTC. This gives the protein CASSPHQGSSGYTF.